The clone carrying this T cell receptor (beta chain) was seen ten or more times. Its specificity is not known. Investigators profiled TCR beta VDJ and CDR3 from genomic DNA template. TCRdb used MiXCR to reprocess the reads, holding one entry per CDR3 protein. In the table there are about 110,000 distinct CDR3 sequences, about half of which are singletons. This entry comes from a study of CD8+CD57+ T cells in acquired aplastic anemia. Study in general: Isolated CD4+ and CD8+ cells, once sorted, yielded DNA averaging roughly 3.2 ug. An average of about 10.8 million reads for CD4+ cells was obtained from healthy donors.

Study outcomes and limitations: A significant difference in CD8+ Simpson's diversity between patients and controls was not found. Comparison of patients with controls identified approximately 28 shared CD8+ CDR3 sequences.

CDR3 length: 15 amino acids. V lost 1 base and J lost 2, with 8 bases in between. CDR1 and CDR2 from the germline V gene are LGHNA and YNFKEQ. The chain recombines TRBV4-2 with TRBJ1-4; D is unclear. The material sequenced was sorted CD4+, CD8+, or CD8+CD57+ T cells (not recorded which) from PBMCs. The TCR comes from a human donor in good health, serving as a control. The CDR3 bases are TGTGCCAGCAGCCAAGGAGTACAGACTAATGAAAAACTGTTTTTT. This codes for CASSQGVQTNEKLFF.